This T cell receptor (beta chain) was observed in a study of T-cell memory formation after mild COVID-19. Study outcomes and limitations: Contracting CD4+ clones were located mainly in CM and EM, and CD8+ clones in EMRA.

This clonotype was observed a few times. Its specificity is not known. V was trimmed by 3 bases and J by 8 bases, leaving 13 bases between them. Germline loops: CDR1 MNHEY, CDR2 SVGAGI. The length of the CDR3 is 13 residues. TCRdb re-derived calls from the 5' RACE reads in MiXCR, one entry per CDR3 protein. This sample yields some 300,000 distinct CDR3 sequences, of which approximately 19% are seen a single time; under 25% belongs to the top ten. What was sequenced was PBMCs or a T cell subset sorted from them (not recorded which). The chain recombines TRBV6-5 with TRBJ1-1; D is unclear. This receptor was identified in a man between 18 and 35 years old who had mild COVID-19 (a few samples of this study predate the infection). Cell type and time point are not known. As DNA, the CDR3 is TGTGCCAGCAGTTATGCGGGCTCTGGGGAAGCTTTCTTT. Amino acid sequence: CASSYAGSGEAFF.